The TCR beta chain under discussion was sequenced for a study of OX40 agonist ivuxolimab in advanced cancers. Assay: immunoSEQ multiplex PCR; the TCRdb copy retains only in-frame clones and omits some. Seen here are 70,000 or so clones, about four fifths observed once, and the top ten hold approximately 2.1%. This CDR3 spans 14 amino acids. Germline CDR1 reads MNHEY; CDR2 reads SMNVEV (reference sequence). Trimming pared 0 bases from V and 4 bases from J, leaving 9 bases between. The rearrangement joins TRBV27 to TRBJ2-5; D uncertain. This material consisted of CD4+ or CD8+ T cells sorted from blood, taken in a trial of the OX40 agonist ivuxolimab. The clonotype comes from an adult with an advanced solid tumor such as melanoma, head and neck, liver or kidney cancer. As DNA, the CDR3 is TGTGCCAGCAGTTTATCGGGAAGGCCAGAGACCCAGTACTTC. It specifies CASSLSGRPETQYF.